The TCR beta chain described here comes from a study of human T cells and chemical hapten exposure. Across the study: Diphenylcyclopropenone doses were given weekly to the scalps of patients across the roughly 25-week study. The study's findings and limits: Patch test score tracked positively with PT1 expanded TCR counts.

J lost 2 bases, V lost 5 bases, and 8 bases had no gene match. In germline, CDR1 is SGHRS, CDR2 YFSETQ. The length of the CDR3 is 15 residues. Details on this clonotype: Its specificity is unknown.

Unique molecular identifiers were attached to individual cDNA molecules during library preparation. One entry per CDR3 protein results from TCRdb running MiXCR on the RACE reads. The sample includes 150,000 to 200,000 distinct CDR3 sequences, about 14% of them seen just once. Sample time point: patch test 1, 2 weeks after DPC sensitization. The treatment denotes: therapeutic diphenylcyclopropenone sensitization with weekly scalp DPC. The receptor's source is a woman aged 25 to 39 with alopecia areata. Some clones in this sample may be carry-over from other donors' samples. The sequences come from whole blood, collected in connection with sensitization to the hapten diphenylcyclopropenone (DPC). The V and J genes are TRBV5-1 and TRBJ2-5; 8 bases align to TRBD1. The CDR3 region has the DNA TGCGCCAGCAGTTTTCGGACAGGGATTCAAGAGACCCAGTACTTC. Translating it yields CASSFRTGIQETQYF.